The sequence of this T cell receptor (beta chain) was determined in a study of T-cell memory formation after mild COVID-19. V lost 6 bases, J lost 0 bases, and 21 bases lay in between. Per germline, CDR1 MNHEY and CDR2 SVGEGT. The CDR3 contains 17 residues. Using its own MiXCR run on the 5' RACE reads, TCRdb lists one record per CDR3 protein. Among some 440,000 distinct CDR3 sequences listed, about 23% were seen once. The source material was PBMCs or a T cell subset sorted from them (not recorded which). This TCR was sampled from an adult woman who had mild COVID-19 (a few samples of this study predate the infection). Cell type and time point are not known. This sequence joins TRBV6-2 or TRBV6-3 and TRBJ2-7; D might be TRBD2 (5 bases). The CDR3 sequence: CASSPHGRTFLSYEQYF. For the CDR3, the DNA is TGTGCCAGCAGCCCACACGGGCGGACTTTCCTCTCCTACGAGCAGTACTTC.